A single sample is the source of the 27 T cell receptor beta chains below, sequenced in a study of blood T cell repertoires in COVID-19. Here immunoSEQ multiplex PCR was the method, and the copy in TCRdb shows in-frame clones only, minus some. This table holds about 86,000 clones, roughly 83% found once. What was sequenced was peripheral blood. Every receptor here comes from a woman of 80 years or more with active or convalescent COVID-19.

This clone has just one count. The genes are TRBV23-1 and TRBJ1-5; 8 nucleotides align to TRBD1. TRBV23-1 is recorded as an ORF, its role being uncertain. The CDR3 is 17 amino acids. The J segment lost 1 base and the V segment lost 3 bases, leaving 8 bases of the junction unmatched. The CDR3 DNA reads TGCGCCAGCAGTCACCTTCGGACAGGGTTCAGCAATCAGCCCCAGCATTTT. Amino acids: CASSHLRTGFSNQPQHF.

The rearrangement uses TRBV11-2 and TRBJ1-6, with 9 bases aligning to TRBD1. The CDR3 contains 16 residues. Per the germline V gene, CDR1 is SGHAT and CDR2 is FQNNGV. V was pared by 5 bases and J by 5 bases, with 7 bases of the junction left unmatched. CDR3 loop: CASSRGQGLNNSPLHF. The CDR3 DNA reads TGTGCCAGCAGCCGGGGACAGGGCCTTAATAATTCACCCCTCCACTTT. Full variable domain (outside the CDR3, taken from reference TRBV11-2 and TRBJ1-6): EAGVAQSPRYKIIEKRQSVAFWCNPISGHATLYWYQQILGQGPKLLIQFQNNGVVDDSQLPKDRFSAERLKGVDSTLKIQPAKLEDSAVYLCASSRGQGLNNSPLHFGNGTRLTVT.

The rearrangement joins TRBV27 to TRBJ2-1; D remains ambiguous. Germline CDR1 MNHEY, CDR2 SMNVEV (reference sequence). Trimming cost V 3 bases and J 6 bases, with 12 bases left between them. The length of the CDR3 is 14 residues. The CDR3 region is CASSLYGYGNEQFF. The CDR3 nucleotides read TGTGCCAGCAGTTTGTACGGGTACGGCAATGAGCAGTTCTTC.

The V call is TRBV11-3, the J call TRBJ2-7; 11 bases fit TRBD1. Trimming at V came to 5 bases and at J to 6 bases, leaving 6 bases not matched to a gene. The CDR3 covers 14 residues. The V gene's germline CDR1 is SGHNT and CDR2 YENEEA. The CDR3 bases are TGTGCCAGCAGCCTAGGACAGGGGGCTATCGAGCAGTACTTC. It specifies CASSLGQGAIEQYF.

The chain has TRBV7-2 and TRBJ2-5; TRBD2 matches 7 bases. The CDR3 contains 12 residues. V trimming: 8 bases; J trimming: 4 bases; junction bases outside the gene matches: 4. Germline V CDR1 and CDR2: SGHTA, FQGNSA. The CDR3 nucleotides are TGTGCCAGCGGATGGGGGGGAGAGACCCAGTACTTC. Its translation: CASGWGGETQYF.

The V and J genes are TRBV18 and TRBJ2-6, with 10 bases identical to TRBD2. Germline V CDR1 and CDR2: KGHSH, LQKENI. This CDR3 region has 18 residues. With V trimmed by 1 base and J by 0 bases, 3 bases remained unmatched. In nucleotides, the CDR3 is TGTGCCAGCTCACCACTAAGCGGGAGGGCCTCTGGGGCCAACGTCCTGACTTTC. Translating gives CASSPLSGRASGANVLTF.

The chain couples TRBV5-5 to TRBJ1-1; D is perhaps TRBD1 (5 bases). The CDR3 consists of 13 residues. V was clipped by 4 bases and J by 4 bases, with 11 bases between them. Germline CDR1 reads SGHKS; CDR2 reads YYEKEE (reference sequence). Here the CDR3 DNA reads TGTGCCAGCAGCCTCGGGGGGGGCACTGAAGCTTTCTTT. It codes for CASSLGGGTEAFF.

This clone was found once. The chain carries TRBV19 and TRBJ1-6; TRBD1 aligns across 7 bases. The CDR3 sequence is 16 residues long. The J segment lost 13 bases and the V segment lost 5 bases, leaving 17 bases of the junction unmatched. Germline-derived CDR1 and CDR2 are LNHDA and SQIVND (reference sequence). This CDR3 reads CASSASPDRRHRPLHF. The CDR3 DNA reads as TGTGCCAGTAGTGCTAGCCCGGACAGGAGACACAGGCCCCTCCACTTT.

V usage is TRBV19 and J usage is TRBJ1-5; 7 bases line up with TRBD1. Germline CDR1 is LNHDA and CDR2 is SQIVND (reference sequence). The junction had 6 bases not matched to a gene; V was cut back by 5 bases and J by 2 bases. There are 15 residues in the CDR3. The CDR3 DNA follows: TGTGCCAGTAGTGTTGACAGGGTTGGCAATCAGCCCCAGCATTTT. It yields the protein CASSVDRVGNQPQHF.

The DNA of the CDR3 is TGTGCCAGCCGCAGGGATGCTAACTATGGCTACACCTTC. It specifies CASRRDANYGYTF. V usage is TRBV27 and J usage is TRBJ1-2, with D possibly matching TRBD1 (5 bases). Germline CDR1 MNHEY, CDR2 SMNVEV (reference sequence). This CDR3 has 13 residues. Trimming took 8 bases from V and 0 from J, leaving 10 bases between them.

The chain couples TRBV19 to TRBJ1-5; perhaps TRBD1 as D (5 bases). This CDR3 is built from 16 residues. The germline V gene encodes CDR1 LNHDA and CDR2 SQIVND (reference sequence). V gave up 4 bases and J gave up 2 bases, with 15 bases separating them. The CDR3 sequence is CASSTLPRAGNQPQHF. In DNA, the CDR3 is TGTGCCAGTAGTACCCTCCCCAGGGCTGGCAATCAGCCCCAGCATTTT.

This clone showed up just a few times. V and J are TRBV5-4 and TRBJ2-3, with D possibly TRBD2 on 5 matching bases. V shed 1 base and J shed 6 bases, with 6 bases lying between them. The CDR3 extends over 12 amino acids. Germline V CDR1 and CDR2: SGHNT, YYREEE (reference sequence). CDR3 amino acids: CASSLPGDTQYF. CDR3 nucleotides: TGTGCCAGCAGCTTGCCGGGGGATACGCAGTATTTT.

The gene calls are TRBV9 and TRBJ1-6, with 7 nucleotides matching TRBD1. CDR3 size: 15 residues. The J segment lost 7 bases and the V segment lost 0 bases, leaving 4 bases of the junction unmatched. The germline CDR1 and CDR2 sequences are SGDLS and YYNGEE. CDR3 in amino acids: CASSVAPGGNSPLHF. DNA for the CDR3: TGTGCCAGCAGCGTAGCTCCAGGGGGGAATTCACCCCTCCACTTT.

This chain joins TRBV6-5 and TRBJ2-3; 11 positions match TRBD2. V lost 0 bases and J lost 6; bases outside the gene matches: 5. The germline V gene has CDR1 MNHEY and CDR2 SVGAGI. The CDR3 contains 16 residues. The CDR3, as DNA: TGTGCCAGCAGTTACTCCCTAGCGGGAGGATTCGATACGCAGTATTTT. This translates into CASSYSLAGGFDTQYF.

The chain is built from TRBV27 and TRBJ2-6; no clear D. Deletions cut 6 bases from V and 2 bases from J, with 5 bases between. The germline CDR1 and CDR2 sequences are MNHEY and SMNVEV (reference sequence). The CDR3 spans 13 residues. The CDR3 spells CASSSTGANVLTF. CDR3 bases: TGTGCCAGCAGCTCTACTGGGGCCAACGTCCTGACTTTC.

This chain uses TRBV5-1 with TRBJ2-5, with 7 bases aligning to TRBD1. The germline gives CDR1 SGHRS, CDR2 YFSETQ. V shed 2 bases, J shed 3 bases, and the junction held 10 bases outside the gene matches. The CDR3 totals 16 residues. CDR3 amino acids: CASSFATGSYEETQYF. CDR3 bases: TGCGCCAGCAGCTTTGCGACAGGGTCGTATGAAGAGACCCAGTACTTC.

V is TRBV19 and J is TRBJ1-5, with 8 bases matching TRBD1. This CDR3 has 16 residues. Germline V gene lookup returns CDR1 LNHDA and CDR2 SQIVND (reference sequence). V shed 5 bases and J 2 bases; nucleotides not matched to a gene: 8. The CDR3 here is CASSADRGRGNQPQHF. As DNA, the CDR3 is TGTGCCAGTAGTGCAGACAGGGGTAGGGGCAATCAGCCCCAGCATTTT.

CDR3 loop: CASSSGVSEQFF. CDR3 in DNA: TGTGCCAGCAGCTCAGGGGTTAGTGAGCAGTTCTTC. The rearrangement links TRBV13 to TRBJ2-1; tentative D call: TRBD1 (6 bases). This CDR3 has 12 residues. Trimming removed 4 bases at V and 9 bases at J, with 10 bases between. Germline V CDR1 and CDR2: PRHDT, FYEKMQ (reference sequence).

The V gene is TRBV7-2, the J gene TRBJ2-5, with 8 nucleotides matching TRBD2. The CDR3 length is 14 residues. Germline CDR1 and CDR2: SGHTA and FQGNSA. With V trimmed by 5 bases and J by 6 bases, 8 bases remained unmatched. This chain's CDR3 is CASSPRGGLKTQYF. In DNA form, the CDR3 reads TGTGCCAGCAGCCCACGGGGGGGCCTGAAGACCCAGTACTTC. The full variable domain, with the rest looked up from reference TRBV7-2 and TRBJ2-5, is GAGVSQSPSNKVTEKGKDVELRCDPISGHTALYWYRQSLGQGLEFLIYFQGNSAPDKSGLPSDRFSAERTGGSVSTLTIQRTQQEDSAVYLCASSPRGGLKTQYFGPGTRLLVL.

V usage is TRBV7-9 and J usage is TRBJ2-1, with 9 bases aligning to TRBD2. Losses at the gene ends were 0 bases for V and 4 bases for J; bases not matched to a gene: 4. CDR1 SEHNR and CDR2 FQNEAQ come from the germline V gene (reference sequence). The CDR3 consists of 16 residues. As DNA, the CDR3 is TGTGCCAGCAGCTTAGCCCTAGCGGGGTTATACAATGAGCAGTTCTTC. It codes for CASSLALAGLYNEQFF.

This rearrangement joins TRBV21-1 to TRBJ1-1; the D call in the table, TRBD1, was not verified against the DNA. TRBV21-1 is a documented pseudogene. The CDR3 is 14 amino acids. The CDR3, as DNA: TGTGCCAGCAGTCCCCACAGGGGGCATAATGAAGCTTTCTTT. Its protein is CASSPHRGHNEAFF.

The chain has TRBV20-1 and TRBJ1-2; D remains ambiguous. CDR3 length: 11 residues. Germline CDR1 DFQATT, CDR2 SNEGSKA (reference sequence). Trimming cost V 3 bases and J 5 bases, with 7 bases left between them. CDR3 in DNA: TGCAGTGCTAGGTACGGTTATGGCTACACCTTC. It yields the protein CSARYGYGYTF.

The chain combines TRBV5-8 with TRBJ1-2; no clear D gene. The V end lost 4 bases, the J end lost 10 bases, and 23 bases lay between the germline ends. Germline-derived CDR1 and CDR2 are SGHTS and YDEGEE. This CDR3 comprises 15 residues. CDR3 region: CASSKGGGETRNYTF. DNA of the CDR3: TGTGCCAGCAGCAAAGGTGGAGGAGAGACGAGAAACTACACCTTC.

The V and J genes are TRBV19 and TRBJ1-5; 8 positions match TRBD1. This CDR3 contains 15 residues. Germline V CDR1 and CDR2: LNHDA, SQIVND (reference sequence). V was clipped by 6 bases and J by 3 bases; unmatched bases: 7. The CDR3 sequence: CASSQGASPNQPQHF. For the CDR3, the DNA is TGTGCCAGTAGCCAGGGGGCCTCCCCCAATCAGCCCCAGCATTTT.

This sequence joins TRBV6-6 and TRBJ2-7; D might be TRBD1 (6 bases). CDR1 is MNHNY and CDR2 is SVGAGI in the germline V gene (reference sequence). Trimming removed 5 bases from V and 6 bases from J, with 8 bases in between. This CDR3 is built from 11 residues. The CDR3 loop reads CASSLQGEQYF. The CDR3 coding sequence is TGTGCCAGCAGTCTACAGGGCGAGCAGTACTTC.

As to this clone: This likely comes from a read error, as the CDR3 has no conserved phenylalanine or tryptophan at its end. The DNA is left out, because the CDR3 cannot be placed on it with certainty; the CDR3 is given as TCRdb lists it. This chain uses TRBV3-1 (or the pseudogene TRBV3-2) with TRBJ2-7; TRBD2, the D gene given by the table, was not confirmed from the DNA. The germline V gene has CDR1 LGHDT and CDR2 YNNKEL (reference sequence). Counting both end residues, the CDR3 totals 15 amino acids. CDR3 region: CASSQDRELGAGVLL.

The chain uses TRBV27 and TRBJ1-6, with D hard to call. The CDR3 totals 16 residues. The V gene lost 1 base and the J gene lost 5 bases, with 12 bases spanning the gap. Per germline, CDR1 MNHEY and CDR2 SMNVEV (reference sequence). The CDR3 spells CASSLYRQAHNSPLHF. Here the CDR3 DNA reads TGTGCCAGCAGTTTATACCGGCAGGCGCATAATTCACCCCTCCACTTT.